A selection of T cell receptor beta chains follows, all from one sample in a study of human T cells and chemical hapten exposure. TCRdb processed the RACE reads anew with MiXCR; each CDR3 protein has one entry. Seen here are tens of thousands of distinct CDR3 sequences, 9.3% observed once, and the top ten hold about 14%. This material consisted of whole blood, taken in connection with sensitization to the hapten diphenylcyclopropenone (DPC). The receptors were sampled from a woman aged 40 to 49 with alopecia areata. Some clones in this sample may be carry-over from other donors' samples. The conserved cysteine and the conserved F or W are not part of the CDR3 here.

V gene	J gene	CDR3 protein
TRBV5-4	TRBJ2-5	ASSPLRAGETQY
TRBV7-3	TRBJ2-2	ASSSQGTGELF
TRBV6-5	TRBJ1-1	ASARPGARGNTEAF
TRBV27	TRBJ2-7	ASSLGTGTEQY
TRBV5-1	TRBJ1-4	ASRQPGASINEKLF
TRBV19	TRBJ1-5	ASTAPDSNQPQH
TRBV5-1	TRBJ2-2	ASSFLAGDTGELF
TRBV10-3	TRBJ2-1	AISESTAEQF
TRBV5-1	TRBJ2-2	ASSPRASGEFTGELF
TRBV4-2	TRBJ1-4	ASSQERTGPTNEKLF
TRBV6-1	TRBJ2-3	ASRLGDTQY
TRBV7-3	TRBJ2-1	ASSLSRGATYNEQF
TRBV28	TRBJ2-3	ASRPSGGGPDTQY
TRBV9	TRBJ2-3	ASSVGASGSTDTQY
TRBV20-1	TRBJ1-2	SAIRAVTGSEGYT
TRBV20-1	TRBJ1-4	SALNPGQGNEKLF
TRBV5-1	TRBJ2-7	ASSLQGSSYEQY
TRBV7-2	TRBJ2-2	ASSADLLTSRNTGELF
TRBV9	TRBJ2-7	ASSVGGTVSYEQY
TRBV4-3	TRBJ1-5	ASSPGLNQPQH
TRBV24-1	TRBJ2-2	ATSDPPEGTPNTGELF
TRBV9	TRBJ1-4	ASSIKTGANEKLF
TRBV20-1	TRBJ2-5	SASPGLAGAGETQY
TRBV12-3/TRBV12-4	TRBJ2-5	ASKPTGGETQY
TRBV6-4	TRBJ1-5	ASSRDNNQPQH
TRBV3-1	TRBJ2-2	ASSHPVRPGGRGTGELF
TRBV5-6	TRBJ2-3	ASSLPSGTDTQY
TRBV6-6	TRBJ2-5	ASSWGQGEETQY
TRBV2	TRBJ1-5	ASSRLNSNQPQH
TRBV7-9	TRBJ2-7	ASSLVGRHESYEQY
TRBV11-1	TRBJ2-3	ASSAGLAGRTDTQY
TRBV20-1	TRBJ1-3	SASRSLRGNTIY
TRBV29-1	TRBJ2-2	SVEKPGTGNSGELF
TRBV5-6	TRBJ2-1	ASSLPREGFYNEQF
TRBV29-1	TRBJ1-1	SVEVGDTEAF
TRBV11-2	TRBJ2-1	ASNPIPIRGAIEQF
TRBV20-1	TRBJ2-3	SARDQATSTDTQY
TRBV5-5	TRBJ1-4	ASSNGKNVKEKLF
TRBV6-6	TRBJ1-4	ASSYGGRTNEKLF
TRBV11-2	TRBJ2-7	ASSFSKPTYSYEQY
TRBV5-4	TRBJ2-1	ASYSSGGAYNEQF
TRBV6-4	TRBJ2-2	ASSEDPTNTGELF
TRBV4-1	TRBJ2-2	ASSQVGTGELF
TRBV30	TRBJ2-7	AWSVGGGASYEQY
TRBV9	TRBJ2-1	ASSVVGVSNEQF
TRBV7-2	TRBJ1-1	ASSAYRAGTEAF
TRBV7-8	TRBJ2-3	ASSLGGASTDTQY
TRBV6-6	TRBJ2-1	ASSNRLAESNEQF
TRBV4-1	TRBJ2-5	ASSPARQGETQY
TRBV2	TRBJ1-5	ASSDAGENQPQH
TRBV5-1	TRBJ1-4	ASSLSGTLNEKLF
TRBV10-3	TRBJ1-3	AIRSTGDRNTIY
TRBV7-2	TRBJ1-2	ASSLGTGYGYT
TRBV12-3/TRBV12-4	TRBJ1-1	ASRIQGGNTEAF